This is a list of T cell receptor beta chains from one sample in a study of blood T cells in healthy people across ages. One entry per CDR3 protein results from TCRdb running MiXCR on the 5' RACE reads. The table has about 970,000 distinct CDR3 sequences, approximately 50% seen once. The material sequenced was blood. The receptor set was obtained from a woman aged 55-75 years in good health. Each CDR3 is given with its conserved first and last residue. A D gene is named only where the DNA matches it firmly. Part of the rows lack a size; the others show once, few, many or a class for expanded clones.

j_call: TRBJ2-7; d_call: TRBD2; clone_size: many; v_call: TRBV9; cdr3_aa: CASSAGLAGYEQYF; cdr3_nt: TGTGCCAGCAGCGCGGGACTAGCGGGATACGAGCAGTACTTC
j_call: TRBJ2-1; d_call: TRBD2; clone_size: .; v_call: TRBV4-2; cdr3_aa: CASSPAGLGYNEQFF; cdr3_nt: TGTGCCAGCAGCCCTGCGGGACTAGGATACAATGAGCAGTTCTTC
j_call: TRBJ2-2; d_call: TRBD2; clone_size: .; v_call: TRBV20-1; cdr3_aa: CSAPGLGTNTGELFF; cdr3_nt: TGCAGTGCCCCGGGACTAGGGACGAACACCGGGGAGCTGTTTTTT
j_call: TRBJ1-2; d_call: .; clone_size: few; v_call: TRBV6-5; cdr3_aa: CASSYGPGGAYGYTF; cdr3_nt: TGTGCCAGCAGTTACGGGCCCGGGGGCGCCTATGGCTACACCTTC
j_call: TRBJ2-5; d_call: .; clone_size: .; v_call: TRBV20-1; cdr3_aa: CSAGPRPETQYF; cdr3_nt: TGCAGTGCCGGGCCGAGGCCGGAGACCCAGTACTTC
j_call: TRBJ2-7; d_call: TRBD2; clone_size: few; v_call: TRBV11-2; cdr3_aa: CASRLPGTSVYEQYF; cdr3_nt: TGTGCCAGCAGACTCCCCGGGACTAGCGTGTACGAGCAGTACTTC
j_call: TRBJ2-7; d_call: TRBD2; clone_size: few; v_call: TRBV30; cdr3_aa: CAWSAGSGRLNEQYF; cdr3_nt: TGTGCCTGGAGTGCGGGGAGCGGGAGATTGAACGAGCAGTACTTC
j_call: TRBJ2-3; d_call: .; clone_size: .; v_call: TRBV7-8; cdr3_aa: CASSLTRSSTDTQYF; cdr3_nt: TGTGCCAGCAGCCTGACTAGGTCTAGCACAGATACGCAGTATTTT
j_call: TRBJ2-6; d_call: .; clone_size: .; v_call: TRBV27; cdr3_aa: CASSILGSGANVLTF; cdr3_nt: TGTGCCAGCAGTATCCTGGGGTCTGGGGCCAACGTCCTGACTTTC
j_call: TRBJ2-3; d_call: .; clone_size: .; v_call: TRBV10-1; cdr3_aa: CASSESGRDTQYF; cdr3_nt: TGCGCCAGCAGTGAGTCGGGGAGGGATACGCAGTATTTT
j_call: TRBJ1-2; d_call: .; clone_size: .; v_call: TRBV29-1; cdr3_aa: CSVDSGPWGTNGYTF; cdr3_nt: TGCAGCGTTGATAGCGGGCCGTGGGGCACAAATGGCTACACCTTC
j_call: TRBJ2-7; d_call: .; clone_size: many; v_call: TRBV3-1; cdr3_aa: CASSQAGLVYEQYF; cdr3_nt: TGTGCCAGCAGCCAGGCAGGTTTGGTGTACGAGCAGTACTTC
j_call: TRBJ2-7; d_call: TRBD1; clone_size: few; v_call: TRBV7-2; cdr3_aa: CASSWTGFPYEQYF; cdr3_nt: TGTGCCAGCAGCTGGACAGGGTTTCCCTACGAGCAGTACTTC
j_call: TRBJ1-2; d_call: .; clone_size: few; v_call: TRBV10-3; cdr3_aa: CAISEAQGSTSGYTF; cdr3_nt: TGTGCCATCAGTGAGGCTCAGGGAAGTACCTCCGGCTACACCTTC
j_call: TRBJ1-5; d_call: .; clone_size: .; v_call: TRBV3-1; cdr3_aa: CAGSHKALSSQPQHF; cdr3_nt: TGTGCCGGCAGCCATAAGGCGCTTAGCAGTCAGCCCCAGCATTTT
j_call: TRBJ2-1; d_call: .; clone_size: .; v_call: TRBV5-1; cdr3_aa: CASSKGGLYNEQFF; cdr3_nt: TGCGCCAGCAGCAAGGGGGGACTTTACAATGAGCAGTTCTTC
j_call: TRBJ2-2; d_call: TRBD1; clone_size: few; v_call: TRBV7-2; cdr3_aa: CASSLIGQGGTGELFF; cdr3_nt: TGTGCCAGCAGCTTAATTGGACAGGGCGGGACCGGGGAGCTGTTTTTT
j_call: TRBJ1-1; d_call: .; clone_size: .; v_call: TRBV6-5; cdr3_aa: CASSSDTPYTEAFF; cdr3_nt: TGTGCCAGCAGTTCGGACACCCCATACACTGAAGCTTTCTTT
j_call: TRBJ2-1; d_call: .; clone_size: few; v_call: TRBV20-1; cdr3_aa: CSARSPTSIGSNSYNEQFF; cdr3_nt: TGCAGTGCTAGATCCCCCACTAGCATCGGGTCAAACTCCTACAATGAGCAGTTCTTC
j_call: TRBJ1-5; d_call: .; clone_size: .; v_call: TRBV20-1; cdr3_aa: CSAMQGREPQHF; cdr3_nt: TGCAGTGCTATGCAGGGGAGGGAGCCCCAGCATTTT
j_call: TRBJ1-1; d_call: TRBD1; clone_size: .; v_call: TRBV28; cdr3_aa: CASRYRGTEAFF; cdr3_nt: TGTGCCAGCCGTTACAGGGGGACTGAAGCTTTCTTT
j_call: TRBJ2-5; d_call: .; clone_size: .; v_call: TRBV7-9; cdr3_aa: CASSLGVGETQYF; cdr3_nt: TGTGCCAGCAGCTTGGGGGTCGGGGAGACCCAGTACTTC
j_call: TRBJ2-7; d_call: .; clone_size: .; v_call: TRBV29-1; cdr3_aa: CSVAGFGTDVYEQYF; cdr3_nt: TGCAGCGTTGCGGGATTCGGGACCGACGTCTACGAGCAGTACTTC
j_call: TRBJ1-2; d_call: .; clone_size: many; v_call: TRBV7-9; cdr3_aa: CASSTRDGYTF; cdr3_nt: TGTGCCAGCAGCACCAGGGATGGCTACACCTTC
j_call: TRBJ2-7; d_call: .; clone_size: .; v_call: TRBV18; cdr3_aa: CASSPQFRGNEQYF; cdr3_nt: TGTGCCAGCTCACCCCAATTCCGGGGTAACGAGCAGTACTTC
j_call: TRBJ2-1; d_call: .; clone_size: .; v_call: TRBV29-1; cdr3_aa: CSVSESSYNEQFF; cdr3_nt: TGCAGCGTTTCAGAGAGCTCCTACAATGAGCAGTTCTTC
j_call: TRBJ2-7; d_call: .; clone_size: .; v_call: TRBV3-1; cdr3_aa: CASSQAHSGFSYEQYF; cdr3_nt: TGTGCCAGCAGCCAAGCACACAGCGGTTTCTCCTACGAGCAGTACTTC
j_call: TRBJ2-7; d_call: .; clone_size: few; v_call: TRBV6-2/TRBV6-3; cdr3_aa: CARTEIYEQYF; cdr3_nt: TGTGCCAGGACAGAAATCTACGAGCAGTACTTC
j_call: TRBJ2-3; d_call: TRBD2; clone_size: .; v_call: TRBV11-2; cdr3_aa: CASSLERREGQTDTQYF; cdr3_nt: TGTGCCAGCAGCTTAGAACGACGGGAGGGCCAAACAGATACGCAGTATTTT
j_call: TRBJ2-1; d_call: TRBD1; clone_size: .; v_call: TRBV29-1; cdr3_aa: CSAATGSSYNEQFF; cdr3_nt: TGCAGCGCCGCGACAGGGAGCTCCTACAATGAGCAGTTCTTC
j_call: TRBJ2-7; d_call: .; clone_size: .; v_call: TRBV27; cdr3_aa: CASSPNYSLVSYEQYF; cdr3_nt: TGTGCCAGCAGTCCGAACTATTCCCTAGTCTCCTACGAGCAGTACTTC
j_call: TRBJ2-1; d_call: TRBD2; clone_size: .; v_call: TRBV4-1; cdr3_aa: CASSQEQAGVGWNEQFF; cdr3_nt: TGCGCCAGCAGCCAAGAACAAGCGGGAGTGGGGTGGAATGAGCAGTTCTTC
j_call: TRBJ1-5; d_call: TRBD1; clone_size: .; v_call: TRBV27; cdr3_aa: CASSLGWDRGPNQPQHF; cdr3_nt: TGTGCCAGCAGTTTGGGATGGGACAGGGGGCCGAATCAGCCCCAGCATTTT
j_call: TRBJ1-2; d_call: .; clone_size: .; v_call: TRBV14; cdr3_aa: CASSQVQAGYGYTF; cdr3_nt: TGTGCCAGCAGCCAAGTGCAGGCCGGCTATGGCTACACCTTC
j_call: TRBJ2-7; d_call: .; clone_size: few; v_call: TRBV12-3/TRBV12-4; cdr3_aa: CASKGWYEQYF; cdr3_nt: TGTGCCAGCAAAGGGTGGTACGAGCAGTACTTC
j_call: TRBJ2-7; d_call: TRBD1; clone_size: .; v_call: TRBV12-3/TRBV12-4; cdr3_aa: CASGGQGQFYEQYF; cdr3_nt: TGTGCCAGCGGTGGTCAGGGACAGTTCTACGAGCAGTACTTC
j_call: TRBJ2-1; d_call: TRBD2; clone_size: .; v_call: TRBV3-1; cdr3_aa: CASSQGGLVANEQFF; cdr3_nt: TGTGCCAGCAGCCAAGGTGGACTAGTTGCCAATGAGCAGTTCTTC
j_call: TRBJ2-1; d_call: TRBD2; clone_size: few; v_call: TRBV20-1; cdr3_aa: CSASDVAGEHYNEQFF; cdr3_nt: TGCAGTGCTTCCGACGTAGCGGGAGAGCACTACAATGAGCAGTTCTTC
j_call: TRBJ2-7; d_call: .; clone_size: .; v_call: TRBV6-5; cdr3_aa: CASSYQPGLGYEQYF; cdr3_nt: TGTGCCAGCAGTTACCAACCCGGGTTAGGCTACGAGCAGTACTTC
j_call: TRBJ2-7; d_call: TRBD1; clone_size: few; v_call: TRBV6-1; cdr3_aa: CASIYRTGHYEQYF; cdr3_nt: TGTGCCAGCATTTATCGGACAGGGCACTACGAGCAGTACTTC
j_call: TRBJ2-1; d_call: TRBD2; clone_size: few; v_call: TRBV7-9; cdr3_aa: CASSGEGQFF; cdr3_nt: TGTGCCAGCAGCGGGGAGGGGCAGTTCTTC
j_call: TRBJ2-7; d_call: .; clone_size: few; v_call: TRBV14; cdr3_aa: CASSQDTGTRYEQYF; cdr3_nt: TGTGCCAGCAGCCAAGATACAGGCACTCGTTACGAGCAGTACTTC
j_call: TRBJ2-5; d_call: .; clone_size: .; v_call: TRBV29-1; cdr3_aa: CSVIQHQETQYF; cdr3_nt: TGCAGCGTTATCCAGCACCAAGAGACCCAGTACTTC
j_call: TRBJ2-4; d_call: .; clone_size: few; v_call: TRBV10-3; cdr3_aa: CAISRDARENIQYF; cdr3_nt: TGTGCCATCAGCCGGGATGCACGGGAAAACATTCAGTACTTC
j_call: TRBJ2-3; d_call: .; clone_size: .; v_call: TRBV6-2/TRBV6-3; cdr3_aa: CASTKTRMADTQYF; cdr3_nt: TGTGCCAGCACTAAGACTAGGATGGCAGATACGCAGTATTTT
j_call: TRBJ2-3; d_call: .; clone_size: .; v_call: TRBV28; cdr3_aa: CASSPLGEGVDTQYF; cdr3_nt: TGTGCCAGCAGTCCCTTGGGGGAGGGGGTAGATACGCAGTATTTT
j_call: TRBJ2-5; d_call: .; clone_size: .; v_call: TRBV20-1; cdr3_aa: CSAQSGSGTQYF; cdr3_nt: TGCAGTGCTCAGTCGGGGTCGGGGACCCAGTACTTC
j_call: TRBJ2-5; d_call: .; clone_size: few; v_call: TRBV9; cdr3_aa: CASSVSGGFEQYF; cdr3_nt: TGTGCCAGCAGCGTTTCAGGGGGGTTTGAGCAGTACTTC
j_call: TRBJ2-5; d_call: .; clone_size: .; v_call: TRBV20-1; cdr3_aa: CSALGGETQYF; cdr3_nt: TGCAGTGCCCTAGGGGGAGAGACCCAGTACTTC
j_call: TRBJ2-5; d_call: TRBD2; clone_size: .; v_call: TRBV7-2; cdr3_aa: CASSYRGLAGQETQYF; cdr3_nt: TGTGCCAGCAGCTACCGGGGACTAGCGGGACAGGAGACCCAGTACTTC
j_call: TRBJ2-5; d_call: .; clone_size: .; v_call: TRBV6-4; cdr3_aa: CASSENSQETQYF; cdr3_nt: TGTGCCAGCAGTGAGAACAGCCAAGAGACCCAGTACTTC
j_call: TRBJ2-2; d_call: .; clone_size: few; v_call: TRBV10-3; cdr3_aa: CAISADAGELFF; cdr3_nt: TGTGCCATCAGTGCGGATGCCGGGGAGCTGTTTTTT
j_call: TRBJ2-3; d_call: .; clone_size: .; v_call: TRBV20-1; cdr3_aa: CSARDLRGFDTQYF; cdr3_nt: TGCAGTGCTAGAGACCTCAGGGGTTTCGATACGCAGTATTTT
j_call: TRBJ2-7; d_call: TRBD2; clone_size: .; v_call: TRBV6-1; cdr3_aa: CASRGLAGGIGSSYEQYF; cdr3_nt: TGTGCCAGCAGGGGACTAGCGGGAGGGATTGGAAGCTCCTACGAGCAGTACTTC
j_call: TRBJ2-5; d_call: .; clone_size: .; v_call: TRBV7-9; cdr3_aa: CASSLTTLAGKEQYF; cdr3_nt: TGTGCCAGCAGCCTGACGACATTAGCTGGCAAGGAGCAGTACTTC
j_call: TRBJ2-6; d_call: TRBD1; clone_size: .; v_call: TRBV11-1; cdr3_aa: CASSIDLGQGSGANVLTF; cdr3_nt: TGTGCCAGCAGCATCGACCTGGGACAGGGCTCTGGGGCCAACGTCCTGACTTTC
j_call: TRBJ2-2; d_call: TRBD1; clone_size: .; v_call: TRBV15; cdr3_aa: CATSNRDRGLAGELFF; cdr3_nt: TGTGCCACCAGCAACCGCGACAGGGGGCTAGCCGGGGAGCTGTTTTTT
j_call: TRBJ1-1; d_call: .; clone_size: .; v_call: TRBV20-1; cdr3_aa: CSARDRGPTEAFF; cdr3_nt: TGCAGTGCTAGAGATCGGGGGCCCACTGAAGCTTTCTTT
j_call: TRBJ1-1; d_call: .; clone_size: few; v_call: TRBV18; cdr3_aa: CASSPGRTKNTEAFF; cdr3_nt: TGTGCCAGCTCACCGGGACGGACCAAGAACACTGAAGCTTTCTTT